These T cell receptor beta chains were read from a single sample in a study of cytomegalovirus exposure and HLA in healthy donors. Here immunoSEQ multiplex PCR was the method, and the copy in TCRdb shows in-frame clones only, minus some. The sample has about 240,000 clones, 75% to 90% seen once. Sequencing was carried out using PBMCs. These receptors were taken from a woman aged 25 to 45 in good health and CMV-seropositive. Each CDR3 is given with its conserved first and last residue. A D gene is named only where the DNA matches it firmly. Size is omitted from some rows. Given values are once, few, many or a class for expanded clones.

TRBD2 | TRBJ2-1 | TRBV7-9 | NA | TGTGCCAGCAGCTTAACAACTAGCGGTACCTACAATGAGCAGTTCTTC | CASSLTTSGTYNEQFF
TRBD1 | TRBJ2-1 | TRBV29-1 | once | TGCAGCGTCTCGGGACAGGGCTACAATGAGCAGTTCTTC | CSVSGQGYNEQFF
TRBD1 | TRBJ1-5 | TRBV29-1 | NA | TGCAGCGTTAAGACAGGGGTCCAGCCCCAGCATTTT | CSVKTGVQPQHF
TRBD1 | TRBJ2-7 | TRBV6-6 | NA | TGTGCCAGCAGTTACTCGTCTGGACAGGGGTACGAGCAGTACTTC | CASSYSSGQGYEQYF
NA | TRBJ2-1 | TRBV28 | NA | TGTGCCAGCACTAAGAGACAGCGTACCTACAATGAGCAGTTCTTC | CASTKRQRTYNEQFF
TRBD1 | TRBJ1-1 | TRBV5-1 | NA | TGCGCCAGCGGGGACAGTAGTCCGTCCACTGAAGCTTTCTTT | CASGDSSPSTEAFF
TRBD2 | TRBJ2-7 | TRBV7-6 | NA | TGTGCCAGCAGCAGGAGACTAGCGGGCGACGAGCAGTACTTC | CASSRRLAGDEQYF
NA | TRBJ2-7 | TRBV19 | NA | TGTGCCAGTAGTAGTGGGCCCTACTACGAGCAGTACTTC | CASSSGPYYEQYF
NA | TRBJ2-7 | TRBV11-2 | NA | TGTGCCAGCAGCTTAGAGTCCCAGACCTACGAGCAGTACTTC | CASSLESQTYEQYF
NA | TRBJ2-1 | TRBV9 | NA | TGTGCCAGCAGTTTGAGCTCCTACAATGAGCAGTTCTTC | CASSLSSYNEQFF
NA | TRBJ1-2 | TRBV19 | few | TGTGCCAGTAGTATAGCAGGGGACGGCTACACCTTC | CASSIAGDGYTF
TRBD1 | TRBJ2-7 | TRBV6-5 | NA | TGTGCCAGCAGTCTACAGGGGGGTTTTTACGAGCAGTACTTC | CASSLQGGFYEQYF
TRBD1 | TRBJ2-2 | TRBV11-1 | NA | TGTGCCAGCAGTCGGACAGGGACGGGCACCGGGGAGCTGTTTTTT | CASSRTGTGTGELFF
TRBD2 | TRBJ2-2 | TRBV2 | NA | TGTGCCAGCAGTGAAAGTCTAGCGGGAGGCACCGGGGAGCTGTTTTTT | CASSESLAGGTGELFF
NA | TRBJ2-7 | TRBV5-1 | once | TGCGCCAGCAGCATTGGACAAGAGCAGTACTTC | CASSIGQEQYF
NA | TRBJ2-5 | TRBV11-3 | NA | TGTGCCAGCAGCTTAGGGCAAACCGGGATGCCCCAAGAGACCCAGTACTTC | CASSLGQTGMPQETQYF
TRBD2 | TRBJ2-7 | TRBV7-7 | NA | TGTGCTAGCAGCTCGATCGGGCCGGGACTACCCATAGGTCGGTCCTACGAGCAGTACTTC | CASSSIGPGLPIGRSYEQYF
TRBD1 | TRBJ1-4 | TRBV9 | NA | TGTGCCAGCAGCGTCGGGACAGGGGGCGGCTCAAATGAAAAACTGTTTTTT | CASSVGTGGGSNEKLFF
NA | TRBJ2-1 | TRBV18 | NA | TGTGCCAGCTCACCACTTTCTACGAATGAGCAGTTCTTC | CASSPLSTNEQFF
NA | TRBJ1-1 | TRBV27 | NA | TGTGCCAGCAGTCTTACAGGGTTCATGAACACTGAAGCTTTCTTT | CASSLTGFMNTEAFF
NA | TRBJ2-6 | TRBV5-1 | NA | TGCGCCAGCAGCTCGGGTTTAGGGGGCTCTGGGGCCAACGTCCTGACTTTC | CASSSGLGGSGANVLTF
TRBD2 | TRBJ2-2 | TRBV4-2 | NA | TGTGCCAGCAGCCACGGGACTAGCATGTCCGGGGAGCTGTTTTTT | CASSHGTSMSGELFF
TRBD1 | TRBJ1-2 | TRBV27 | NA | TGTGCCAGCAGTCTTTGGACAGGGGTCTCTGTTGATGGCTACACCTTC | CASSLWTGVSVDGYTF
NA | TRBJ2-2 | TRBV5-1 | NA | TGCGCCAGCAGCTTGAGCCCTGTCGCTGGGGAGCTGTTTTTT | CASSLSPVAGELFF
NA | TRBJ2-7 | TRBV2 | NA | TGTGCCAGCACCCAGGGGACAAGCGTCCACGAGCAGTACTTC | CASTQGTSVHEQYF
TRBD2 | TRBJ2-3 | TRBV5-1 | NA | TGCGCCAGCAGCTTGGATCTAGCGGGAGTAATGGGGGATACGCAGTATTTT | CASSLDLAGVMGDTQYF
NA | TRBJ2-6 | TRBV9 | NA | TGTGCCAGCAGCGTAGTGGGCAGTCACTCTGGGGCCAACGTCCTGACTTTC | CASSVVGSHSGANVLTF
NA | TRBJ2-2 | TRBV30 | NA | TGTGCCTGGAGTGTAACGGTAACCGGGGAGCTGTTTTTT | CAWSVTVTGELFF
NA | TRBJ2-3 | TRBV30 | NA | TGTGCCTGGAGTGGGGACTCCCGCACAGATACGCAGTATTTT | CAWSGDSRTDTQYF
TRBD2 | TRBJ2-1 | TRBV29-1 | NA | TGCAGCGTTGGGGGCGGGAGATTGAATGAGCAGTTCTTC | CSVGGGRLNEQFF
NA | TRBJ1-2 | TRBV6-4 | NA | TGTGCCAGCAGTGAGTTTTACAGCTCTAACTATGGCTACACCTTC | CASSEFYSSNYGYTF
NA | TRBJ2-4 | TRBV28 | NA | TGTGCCAGCAGACTAGAAGGGCGTAGGTCCTCAGTGGCCAAAAACATTCAGTACTTC | CASRLEGRRSSVAKNIQYF
NA | TRBJ2-1 | TRBV30 | NA | TGTGCCTGGAGTGTACTCCCACCCGGGAACTCCTACAATGAGCAGTTCTTC | CAWSVLPPGNSYNEQFF
NA | TRBJ2-1 | TRBV7-7 | NA | TGTGCCAGCAGCCGGGACTTGTACAATGAGCAGTTCTTC | CASSRDLYNEQFF
TRBD1 | TRBJ1-4 | TRBV18 | NA | TGTGCCAGCTCACCCGACAGGGCTAATGAAAAACTGTTTTTT | CASSPDRANEKLFF
TRBD1 | TRBJ1-1 | TRBV7-8 | NA | TGTGCCAGCAGCTGGGACAGATTGAACACTGAAGCTTTCTTT | CASSWDRLNTEAFF
NA | TRBJ2-3 | TRBV6-5 | NA | TGTGCCAGCAGTTATCAGGGGGGTACGCAGTATTTT | CASSYQGGTQYF
TRBD2 | TRBJ2-7 | TRBV6-1 | NA | TGTGCCAGCAGTTTTAGCGGGAGCTACGAGCAGTACTTC | CASSFSGSYEQYF
NA | TRBJ2-7 | TRBV6-1 | NA | TGTGCCAGCAGTGTCCCTACTACTAGAGCCGAGCGGTACGAGCAGTACTTC | CASSVPTTRAERYEQYF
TRBD1 | TRBJ1-1 | TRBV5-4 | NA | TGTGCCAGCAGCTTGGATGGCGGACAGGCCTTT | CASSLDGGQAF
NA | TRBJ2-7 | TRBV4-1 | NA | TGCGCCAGCAGCCACCTAGGGGGGGACGGCTACGAGCAGTACTTC | CASSHLGGDGYEQYF
TRBD1 | TRBJ2-7 | TRBV2 | NA | TGTGCCAGCAGTGAGTATCGGACAGGGGGAGACGAGCAGTACTTC | CASSEYRTGGDEQYF
NA | TRBJ1-4 | TRBV30 | NA | TGTGCCTGGAGTGTACTTGAAAAACTGTTTTTT | CAWSVLEKLFF
NA | TRBJ2-7 | TRBV2 | few | TGTGCCAGCAGGACGGGAGACGAGCAGTACTTC | CASRTGDEQYF
TRBD1 | TRBJ1-5 | TRBV30 | NA | TGTGCCTGGGCTGATACAGGGGGCGCGAATCAGCCCCAGCATTTT | CAWADTGGANQPQHF
TRBD1 | TRBJ1-5 | TRBV27 | NA | TGTGCCAGCAGTCTGGGACAGAACAATCAGCCCCAGCATTTT | CASSLGQNNQPQHF
NA | TRBJ1-1 | TRBV2 | NA | TGTGCCAGCAGTGATGACAGGAGGTTTGAAGCTTTCTTT | CASSDDRRFEAFF
NA | TRBJ2-1 | TRBV6-6 | NA | TGTGCCAGCAGTTACGAGGGATTCGGGTACAATGAGCAGTTCTTC | CASSYEGFGYNEQFF
TRBD1 | TRBJ2-7 | TRBV29-1 | NA | TGCAGCGTAGGGACAGCTACAAACTCCTACGAGCAGTACTTC | CSVGTATNSYEQYF
NA | TRBJ2-6 | TRBV18 | NA | TGTGCCAGCTCATTAGCCGGGACAAATTCTGGGGCCAACGTCCTGACTTTC | CASSLAGTNSGANVLTF
NA | TRBJ2-7 | TRBV29-1 | NA | TGCAGCGTTGAAGATGGGCTAAGGAACGAGCAGTACTTC | CSVEDGLRNEQYF